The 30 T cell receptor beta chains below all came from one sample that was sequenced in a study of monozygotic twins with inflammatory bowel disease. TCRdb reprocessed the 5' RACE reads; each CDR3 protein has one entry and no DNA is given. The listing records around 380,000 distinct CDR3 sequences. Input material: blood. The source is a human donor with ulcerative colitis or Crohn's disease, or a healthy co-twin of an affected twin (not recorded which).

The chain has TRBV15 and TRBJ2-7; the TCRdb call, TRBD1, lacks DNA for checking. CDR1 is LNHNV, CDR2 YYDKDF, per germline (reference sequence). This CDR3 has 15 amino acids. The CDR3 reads CATSRDMVRVHEQYF.

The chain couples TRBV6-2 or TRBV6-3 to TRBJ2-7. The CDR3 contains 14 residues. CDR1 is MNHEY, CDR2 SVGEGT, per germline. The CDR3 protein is CASRSGDTLYEQYF.

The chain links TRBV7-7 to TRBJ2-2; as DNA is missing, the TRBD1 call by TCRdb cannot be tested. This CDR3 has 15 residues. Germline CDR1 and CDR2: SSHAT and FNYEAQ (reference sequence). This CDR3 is CASSLQGVNTGELFF.

This CDR3 reads CSATGTSGREAYEQYF. This chain joins TRBV20-1 and TRBJ2-7; TCRdb lists TRBD2, though no DNA is available to test this call. CDR1 DFQATT and CDR2 SNEGSKA come from the germline V gene (reference sequence). This CDR3 has 16 residues.

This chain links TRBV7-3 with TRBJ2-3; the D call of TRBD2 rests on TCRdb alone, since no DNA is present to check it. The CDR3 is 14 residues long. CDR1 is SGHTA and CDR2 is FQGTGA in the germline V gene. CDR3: CASSLSAGQDTQYF.

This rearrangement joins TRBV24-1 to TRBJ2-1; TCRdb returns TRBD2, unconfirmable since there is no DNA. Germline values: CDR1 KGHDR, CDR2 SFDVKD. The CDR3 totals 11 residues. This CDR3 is CATRRGDEQFF.

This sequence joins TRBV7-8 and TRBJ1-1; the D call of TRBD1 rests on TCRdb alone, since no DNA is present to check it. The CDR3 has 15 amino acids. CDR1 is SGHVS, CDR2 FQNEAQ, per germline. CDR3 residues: CASSPLVVRSQGAFF.

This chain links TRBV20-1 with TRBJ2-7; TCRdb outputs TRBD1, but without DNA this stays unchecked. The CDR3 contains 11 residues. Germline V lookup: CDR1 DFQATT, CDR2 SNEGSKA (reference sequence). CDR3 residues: CSAALGQEQYF.

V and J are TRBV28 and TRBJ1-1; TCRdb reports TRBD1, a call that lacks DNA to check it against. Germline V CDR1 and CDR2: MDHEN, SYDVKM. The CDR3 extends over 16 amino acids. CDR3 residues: CASSLWGGTGGNEAFF.

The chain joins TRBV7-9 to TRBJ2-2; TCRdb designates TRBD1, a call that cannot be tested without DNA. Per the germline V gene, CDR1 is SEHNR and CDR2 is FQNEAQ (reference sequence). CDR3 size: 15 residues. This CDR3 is CASSQGATNTGELFF. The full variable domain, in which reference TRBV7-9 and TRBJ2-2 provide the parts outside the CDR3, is DTGVSQNPRHKITKRGQNVTFRCDPISEHNRLYWYRQTLGQGPEFLTYFQNEAQLEKSRLLSDRFSAERPKGSFSTLEIQRTEQGDSAMYLCASSQGATNTGELFFGEGSRLTVL.

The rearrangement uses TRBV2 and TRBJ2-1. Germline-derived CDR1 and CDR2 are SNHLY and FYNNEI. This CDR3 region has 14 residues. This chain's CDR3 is CASSSGEVLNEQFF.

CDR3 region: CSASWLAGGKGEQFF. V is TRBV20-1 and J is TRBJ2-1; TCRdb outputs TRBD2, but without DNA this stays unchecked. The CDR3 is 15 amino acids. Germline values: CDR1 DFQATT, CDR2 SNEGSKA (reference sequence).

The chain's CDR3 is CGGSRGGTEAFF. The V gene is TRBV29-1, the J gene TRBJ1-1. The CDR3 has 12 amino acids. Looked up from germline, CDR1 is SQVTM and CDR2 is ANQGSEA.

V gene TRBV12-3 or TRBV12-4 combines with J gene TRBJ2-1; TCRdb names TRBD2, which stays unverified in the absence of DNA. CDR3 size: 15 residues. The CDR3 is CASRRAGGNYNEQFF.

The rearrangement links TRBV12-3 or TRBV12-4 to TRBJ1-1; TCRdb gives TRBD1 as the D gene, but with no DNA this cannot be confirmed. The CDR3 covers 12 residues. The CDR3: CASSLTGTEAFF.

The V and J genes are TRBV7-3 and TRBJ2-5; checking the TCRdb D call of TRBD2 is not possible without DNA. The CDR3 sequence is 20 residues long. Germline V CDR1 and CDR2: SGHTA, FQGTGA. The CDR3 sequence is CASSRQREDLGSRPEETQYF.

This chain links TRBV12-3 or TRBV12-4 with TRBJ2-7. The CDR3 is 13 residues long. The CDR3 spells CASSRGRNYEQYF.

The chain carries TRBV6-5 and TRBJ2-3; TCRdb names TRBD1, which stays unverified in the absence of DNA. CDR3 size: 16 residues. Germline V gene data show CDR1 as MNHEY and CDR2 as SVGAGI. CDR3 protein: CASSHIPGTSTDTQYF.

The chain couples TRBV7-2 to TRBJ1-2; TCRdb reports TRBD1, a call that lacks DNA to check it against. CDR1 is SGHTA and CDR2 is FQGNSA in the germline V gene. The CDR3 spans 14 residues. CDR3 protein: CASSQGGGGYGYTF.

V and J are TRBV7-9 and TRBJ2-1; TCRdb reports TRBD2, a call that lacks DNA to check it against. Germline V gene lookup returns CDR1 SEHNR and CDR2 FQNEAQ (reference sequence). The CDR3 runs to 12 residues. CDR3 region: CASRAGLGTQFF.

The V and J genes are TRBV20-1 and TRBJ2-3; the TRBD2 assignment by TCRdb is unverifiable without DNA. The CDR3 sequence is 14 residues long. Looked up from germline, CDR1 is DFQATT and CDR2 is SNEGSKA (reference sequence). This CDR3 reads CSAPLAGVSDTQYF.

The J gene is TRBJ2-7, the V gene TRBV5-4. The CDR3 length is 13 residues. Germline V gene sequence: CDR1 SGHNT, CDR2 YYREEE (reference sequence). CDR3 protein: CASSPDISYEQYF.

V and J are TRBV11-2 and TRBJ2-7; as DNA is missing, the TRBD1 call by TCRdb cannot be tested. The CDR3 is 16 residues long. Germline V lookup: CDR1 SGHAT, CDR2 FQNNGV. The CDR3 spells CASSSNRASGIHEQYF. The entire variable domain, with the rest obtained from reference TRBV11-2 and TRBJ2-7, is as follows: EAGVAQSPRYKIIEKRQSVAFWCNPISGHATLYWYQQILGQGPKLLIQFQNNGVVDDSQLPKDRFSAERLKGVDSTLKIQPAKLEDSAVYLCASSSNRASGIHEQYFGPGTRLTVT.

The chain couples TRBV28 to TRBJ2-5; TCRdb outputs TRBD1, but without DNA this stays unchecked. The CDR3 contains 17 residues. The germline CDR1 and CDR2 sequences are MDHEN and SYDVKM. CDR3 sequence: CASSLSTAGGVGETQYF.

CDR3 sequence: CATSRDLVRGVRIHEQYF. J is TRBJ2-7 and V is TRBV15; the TRBD1 assignment by TCRdb is unverifiable without DNA. From germline, CDR1 is LNHNV and CDR2 YYDKDF (reference sequence). This CDR3 has 18 amino acids.

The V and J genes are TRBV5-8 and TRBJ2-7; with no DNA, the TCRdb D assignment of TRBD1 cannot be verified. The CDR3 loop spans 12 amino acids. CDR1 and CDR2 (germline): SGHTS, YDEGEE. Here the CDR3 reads CASSHRVFGQYF.

The CDR3 region is CASSFREGETQYF. The chain has TRBV5-1 and TRBJ2-5; TCRdb proposes TRBD1, but this gene call is untestable without DNA. Germline V gene lookup returns CDR1 SGHRS and CDR2 YFSETQ. This CDR3 has 13 residues.

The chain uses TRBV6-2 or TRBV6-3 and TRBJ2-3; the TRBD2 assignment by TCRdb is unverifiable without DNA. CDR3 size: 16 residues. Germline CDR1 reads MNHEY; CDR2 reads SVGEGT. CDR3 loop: CASRPPAGLVPDTQYF.

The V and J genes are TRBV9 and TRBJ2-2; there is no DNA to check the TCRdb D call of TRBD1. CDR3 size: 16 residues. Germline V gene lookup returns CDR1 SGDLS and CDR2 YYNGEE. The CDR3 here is CASSAPTGVGTGELFF.

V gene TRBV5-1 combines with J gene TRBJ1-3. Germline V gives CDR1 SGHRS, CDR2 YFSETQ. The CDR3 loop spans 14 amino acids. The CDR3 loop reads CASSLEASGNTIYF.